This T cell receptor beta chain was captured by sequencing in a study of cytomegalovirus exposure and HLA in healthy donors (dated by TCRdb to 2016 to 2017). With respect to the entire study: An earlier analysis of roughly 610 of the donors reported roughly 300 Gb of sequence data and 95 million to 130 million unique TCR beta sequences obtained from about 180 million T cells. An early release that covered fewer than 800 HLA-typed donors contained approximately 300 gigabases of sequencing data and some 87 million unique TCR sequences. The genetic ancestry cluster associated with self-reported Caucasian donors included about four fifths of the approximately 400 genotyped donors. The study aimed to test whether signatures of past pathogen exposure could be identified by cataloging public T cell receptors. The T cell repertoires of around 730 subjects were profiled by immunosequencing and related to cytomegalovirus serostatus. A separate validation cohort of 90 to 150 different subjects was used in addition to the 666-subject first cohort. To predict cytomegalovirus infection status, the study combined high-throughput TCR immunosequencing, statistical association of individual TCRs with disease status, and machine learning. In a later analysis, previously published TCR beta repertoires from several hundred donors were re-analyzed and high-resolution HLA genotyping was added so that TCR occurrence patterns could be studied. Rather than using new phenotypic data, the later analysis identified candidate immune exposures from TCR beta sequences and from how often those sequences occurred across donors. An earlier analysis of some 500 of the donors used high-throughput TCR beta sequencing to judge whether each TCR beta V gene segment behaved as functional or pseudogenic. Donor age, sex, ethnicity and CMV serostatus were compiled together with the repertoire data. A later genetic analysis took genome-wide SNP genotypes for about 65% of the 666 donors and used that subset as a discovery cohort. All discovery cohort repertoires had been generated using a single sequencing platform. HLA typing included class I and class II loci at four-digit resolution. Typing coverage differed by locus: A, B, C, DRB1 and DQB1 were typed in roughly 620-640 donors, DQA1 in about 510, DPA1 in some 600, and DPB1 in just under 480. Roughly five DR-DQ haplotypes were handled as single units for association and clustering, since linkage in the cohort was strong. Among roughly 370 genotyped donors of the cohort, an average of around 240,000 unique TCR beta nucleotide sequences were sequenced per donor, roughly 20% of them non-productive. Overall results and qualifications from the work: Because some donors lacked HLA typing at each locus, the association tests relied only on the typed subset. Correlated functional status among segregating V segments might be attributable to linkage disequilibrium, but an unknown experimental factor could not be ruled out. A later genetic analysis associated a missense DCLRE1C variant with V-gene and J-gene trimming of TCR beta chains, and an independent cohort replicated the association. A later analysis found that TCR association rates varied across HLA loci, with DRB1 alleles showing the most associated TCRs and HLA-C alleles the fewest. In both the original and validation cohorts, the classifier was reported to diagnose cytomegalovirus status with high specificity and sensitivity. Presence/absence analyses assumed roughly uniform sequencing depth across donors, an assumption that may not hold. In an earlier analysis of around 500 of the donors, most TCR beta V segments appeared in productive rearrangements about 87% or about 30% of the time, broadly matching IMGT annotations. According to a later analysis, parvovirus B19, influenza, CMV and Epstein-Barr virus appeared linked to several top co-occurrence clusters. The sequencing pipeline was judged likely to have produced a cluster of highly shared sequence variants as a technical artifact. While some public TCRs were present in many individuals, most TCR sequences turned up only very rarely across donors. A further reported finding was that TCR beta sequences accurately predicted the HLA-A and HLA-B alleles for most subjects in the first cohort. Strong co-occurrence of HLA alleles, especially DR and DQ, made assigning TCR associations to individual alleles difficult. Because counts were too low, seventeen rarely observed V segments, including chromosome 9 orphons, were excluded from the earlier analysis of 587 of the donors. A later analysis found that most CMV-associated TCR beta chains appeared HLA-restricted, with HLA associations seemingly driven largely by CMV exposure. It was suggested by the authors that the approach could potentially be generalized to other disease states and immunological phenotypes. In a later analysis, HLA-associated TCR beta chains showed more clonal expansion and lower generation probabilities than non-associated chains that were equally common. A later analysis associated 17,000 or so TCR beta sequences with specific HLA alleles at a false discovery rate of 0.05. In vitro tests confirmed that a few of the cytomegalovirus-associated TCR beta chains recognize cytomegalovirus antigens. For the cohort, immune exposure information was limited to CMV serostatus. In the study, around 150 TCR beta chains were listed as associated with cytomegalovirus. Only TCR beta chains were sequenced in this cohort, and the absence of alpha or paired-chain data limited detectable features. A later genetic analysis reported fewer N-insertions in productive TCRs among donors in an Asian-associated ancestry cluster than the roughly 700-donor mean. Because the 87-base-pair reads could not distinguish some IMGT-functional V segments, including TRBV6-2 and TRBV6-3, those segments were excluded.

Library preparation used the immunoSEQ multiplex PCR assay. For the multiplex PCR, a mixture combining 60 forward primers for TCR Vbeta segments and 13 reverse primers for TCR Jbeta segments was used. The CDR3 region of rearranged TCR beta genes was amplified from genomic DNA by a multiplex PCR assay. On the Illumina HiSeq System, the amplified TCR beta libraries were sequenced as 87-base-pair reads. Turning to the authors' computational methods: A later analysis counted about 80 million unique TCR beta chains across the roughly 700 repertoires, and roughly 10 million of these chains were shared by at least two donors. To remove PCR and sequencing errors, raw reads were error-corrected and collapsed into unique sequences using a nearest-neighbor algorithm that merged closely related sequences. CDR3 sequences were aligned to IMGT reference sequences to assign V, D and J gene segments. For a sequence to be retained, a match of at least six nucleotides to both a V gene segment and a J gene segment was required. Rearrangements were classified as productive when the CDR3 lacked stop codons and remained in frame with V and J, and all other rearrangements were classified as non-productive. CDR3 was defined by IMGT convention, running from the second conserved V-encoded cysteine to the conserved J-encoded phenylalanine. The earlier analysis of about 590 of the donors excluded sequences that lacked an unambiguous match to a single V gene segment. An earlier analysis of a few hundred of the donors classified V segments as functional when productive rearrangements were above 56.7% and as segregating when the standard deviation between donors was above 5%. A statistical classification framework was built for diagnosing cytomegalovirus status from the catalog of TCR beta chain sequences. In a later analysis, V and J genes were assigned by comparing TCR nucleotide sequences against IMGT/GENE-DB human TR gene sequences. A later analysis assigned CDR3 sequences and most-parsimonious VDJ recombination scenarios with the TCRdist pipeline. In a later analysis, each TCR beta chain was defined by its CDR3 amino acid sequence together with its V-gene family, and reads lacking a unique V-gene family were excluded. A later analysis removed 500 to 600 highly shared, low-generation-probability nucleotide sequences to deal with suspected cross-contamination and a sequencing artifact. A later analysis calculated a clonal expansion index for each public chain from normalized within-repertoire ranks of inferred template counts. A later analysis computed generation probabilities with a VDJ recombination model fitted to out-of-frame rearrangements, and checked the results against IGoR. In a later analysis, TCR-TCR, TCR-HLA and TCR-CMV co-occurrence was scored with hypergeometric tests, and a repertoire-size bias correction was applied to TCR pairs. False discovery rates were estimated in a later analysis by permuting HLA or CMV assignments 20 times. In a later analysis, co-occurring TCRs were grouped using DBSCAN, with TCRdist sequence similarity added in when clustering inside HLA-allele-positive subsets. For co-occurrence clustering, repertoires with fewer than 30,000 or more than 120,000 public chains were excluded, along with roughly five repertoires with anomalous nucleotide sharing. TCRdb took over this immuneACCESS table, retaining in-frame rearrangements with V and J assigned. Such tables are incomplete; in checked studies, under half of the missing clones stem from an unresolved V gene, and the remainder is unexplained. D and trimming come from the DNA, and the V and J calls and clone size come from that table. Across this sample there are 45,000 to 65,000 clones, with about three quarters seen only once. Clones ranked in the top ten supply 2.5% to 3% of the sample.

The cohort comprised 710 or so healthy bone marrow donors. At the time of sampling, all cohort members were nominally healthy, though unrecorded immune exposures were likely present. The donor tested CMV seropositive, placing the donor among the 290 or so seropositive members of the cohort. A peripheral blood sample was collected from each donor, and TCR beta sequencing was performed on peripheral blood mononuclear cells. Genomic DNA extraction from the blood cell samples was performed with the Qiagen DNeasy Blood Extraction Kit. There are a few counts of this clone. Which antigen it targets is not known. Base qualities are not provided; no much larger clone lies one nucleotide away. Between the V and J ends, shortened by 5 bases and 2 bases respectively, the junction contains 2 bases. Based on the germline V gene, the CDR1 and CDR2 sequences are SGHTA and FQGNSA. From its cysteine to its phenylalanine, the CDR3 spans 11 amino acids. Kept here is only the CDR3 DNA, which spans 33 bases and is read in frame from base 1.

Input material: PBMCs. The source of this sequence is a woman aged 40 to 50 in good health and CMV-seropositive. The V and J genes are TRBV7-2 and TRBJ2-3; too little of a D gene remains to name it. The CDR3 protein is CASSHTDTQYF. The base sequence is TGTGCCAGCAGCCACACAGATACGCAGTATTTT.